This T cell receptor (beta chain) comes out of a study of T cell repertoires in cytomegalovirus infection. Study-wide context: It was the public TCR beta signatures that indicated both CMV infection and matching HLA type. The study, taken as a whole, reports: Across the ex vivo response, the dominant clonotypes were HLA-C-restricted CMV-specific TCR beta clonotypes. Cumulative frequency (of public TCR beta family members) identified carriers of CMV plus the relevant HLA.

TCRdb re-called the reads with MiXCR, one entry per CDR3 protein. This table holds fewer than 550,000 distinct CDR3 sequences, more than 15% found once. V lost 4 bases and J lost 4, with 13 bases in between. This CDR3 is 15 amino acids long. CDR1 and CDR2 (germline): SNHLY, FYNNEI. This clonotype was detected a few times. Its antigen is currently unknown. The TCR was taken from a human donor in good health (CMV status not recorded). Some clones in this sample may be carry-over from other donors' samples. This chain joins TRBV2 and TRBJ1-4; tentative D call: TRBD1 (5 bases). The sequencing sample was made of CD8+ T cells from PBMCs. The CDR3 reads CASSARREVNEKLFF. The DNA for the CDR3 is TGTGCCAGCAGTGCCCGCAGGGAGGTTAATGAAAAACTGTTTTTT.